This TCR beta chain stems from a study of spatial heterogeneity in lung cancer. The wider study: A unique TCR and UMI combination showed up more than ten times in raw reads, on average.

Study findings and constraints: Relative to follow-up, resection was when ubiquitous expanded tumor TCRs appeared more in blood.

This clonotype has a handful of counts. Its antigen is unknown. The presence of a unique molecular identifier marked each TCR cDNA molecule. TCRdb re-called the 5' RACE reads with MiXCR, one entry per CDR3 protein. This sample has roughly 50,000 distinct CDR3 sequences, with about 7.6% found just once. This CDR3 comprises 16 residues. CDR1 is SGHTA and CDR2 is FQGNSA in the germline V gene. Trimming shortened V by 5 bases and J by 0 bases, and 15 bases separated the two germline ends. Time point defined: sample taken at primary tumor resection. From tumor, nontumor lung or frozen PBMC, whole RNA was taken unsorted for sequencing. Just over 70 TRACERx patients with early, untreated non-small cell lung cancer donated samples.

The chain uses TRBV7-2 and TRBJ2-3; D not resolved. The clonotype originates from a female donor with early-stage non-small cell lung cancer. The starting material was PBMCs, obtained at surgery. In nucleotides, the CDR3 is TGTGCCAGCAGCCGCGGAATGTCAACTAGCACAGATACGCAGTATTTT. Amino acid sequence: CASSRGMSTSTDTQYF.